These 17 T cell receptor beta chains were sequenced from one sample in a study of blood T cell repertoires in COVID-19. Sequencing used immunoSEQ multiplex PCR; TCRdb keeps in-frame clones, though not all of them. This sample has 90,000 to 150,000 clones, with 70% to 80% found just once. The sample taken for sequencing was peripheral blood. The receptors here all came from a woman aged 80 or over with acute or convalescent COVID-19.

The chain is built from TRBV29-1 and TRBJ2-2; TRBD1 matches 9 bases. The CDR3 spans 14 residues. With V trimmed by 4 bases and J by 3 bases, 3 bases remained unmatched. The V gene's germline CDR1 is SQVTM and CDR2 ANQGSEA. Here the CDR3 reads CSVGGTGYTGELFF. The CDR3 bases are TGCAGCGTTGGGGGGACAGGGTACACCGGGGAGCTGTTTTTT.

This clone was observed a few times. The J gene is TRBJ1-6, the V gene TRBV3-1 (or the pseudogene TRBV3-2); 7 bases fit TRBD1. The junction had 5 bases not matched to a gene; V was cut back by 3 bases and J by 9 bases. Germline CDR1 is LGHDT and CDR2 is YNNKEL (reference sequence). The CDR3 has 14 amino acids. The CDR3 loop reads CASSHTGDGSPLHF. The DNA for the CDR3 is TGTGCCAGCAGCCACACAGGGGATGGTTCACCCCTCCACTTT.

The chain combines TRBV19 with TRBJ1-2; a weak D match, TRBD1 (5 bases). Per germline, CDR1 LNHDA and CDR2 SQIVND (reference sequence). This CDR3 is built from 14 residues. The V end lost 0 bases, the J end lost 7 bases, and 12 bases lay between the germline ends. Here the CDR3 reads CASSIDAGPFGYTF. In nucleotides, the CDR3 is TGTGCCAGTAGTATAGATGCAGGGCCCTTTGGCTACACCTTC. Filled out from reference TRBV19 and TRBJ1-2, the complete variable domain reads DGGITQSPKYLFRKEGQNVTLSCEQNLNHDAMYWYRQDPGQGLRLIYYSQIVNDFQKGDIAEGYSVSREKKESFPLTVTSAQKNPTAFYLCASSIDAGPFGYTFGSGTRLTVV.

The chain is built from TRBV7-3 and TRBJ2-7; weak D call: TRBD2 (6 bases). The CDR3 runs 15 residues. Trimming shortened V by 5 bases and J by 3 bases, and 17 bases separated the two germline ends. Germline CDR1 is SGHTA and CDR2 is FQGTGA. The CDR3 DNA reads TGTGCCAGCAGCCCCGGGGGATCCTACAACTACGAGCAGTACTTC. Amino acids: CASSPGGSYNYEQYF. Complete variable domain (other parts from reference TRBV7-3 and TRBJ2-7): GAGVSQTPSNKVTEKGKYVELRCDPISGHTALYWYRQSLGQGPEFLIYFQGTGAADDSGLPNDRFFAVRPEGSVSTLKIQRTERGDSAVYLCASSPGGSYNYEQYFGPGTRLTVT.

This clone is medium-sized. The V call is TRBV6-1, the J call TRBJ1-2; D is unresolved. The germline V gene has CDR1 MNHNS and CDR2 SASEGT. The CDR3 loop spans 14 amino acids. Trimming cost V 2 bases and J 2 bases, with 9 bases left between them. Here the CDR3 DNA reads TGTGCCAGCAGTGAACAGTGGCAGAACTATGGCTACACCTTC. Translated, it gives CASSEQWQNYGYTF.

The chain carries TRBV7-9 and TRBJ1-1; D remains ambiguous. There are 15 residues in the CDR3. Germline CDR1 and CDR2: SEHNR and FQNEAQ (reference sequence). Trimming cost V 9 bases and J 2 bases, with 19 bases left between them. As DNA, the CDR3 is TGTGCCAGTACCTTAACCGGGGTGGAAAACACTGAAGCTTTCTTT. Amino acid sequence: CASTLTGVENTEAFF.

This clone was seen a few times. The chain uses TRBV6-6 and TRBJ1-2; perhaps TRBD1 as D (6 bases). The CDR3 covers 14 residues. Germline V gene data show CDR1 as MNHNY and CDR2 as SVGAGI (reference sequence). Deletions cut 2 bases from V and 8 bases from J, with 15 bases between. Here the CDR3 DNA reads TGTGCCAGCAGTTACGGACAGCCCCCTAAGGGCTACACCTTC. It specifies CASSYGQPPKGYTF.

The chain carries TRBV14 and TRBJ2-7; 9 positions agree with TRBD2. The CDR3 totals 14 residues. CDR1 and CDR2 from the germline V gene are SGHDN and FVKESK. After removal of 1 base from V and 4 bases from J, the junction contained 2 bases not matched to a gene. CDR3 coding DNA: TGTGCCAGCAGCCAAGGGAGCGGGAGGTACGAGCAGTACTTC. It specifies CASSQGSGRYEQYF.

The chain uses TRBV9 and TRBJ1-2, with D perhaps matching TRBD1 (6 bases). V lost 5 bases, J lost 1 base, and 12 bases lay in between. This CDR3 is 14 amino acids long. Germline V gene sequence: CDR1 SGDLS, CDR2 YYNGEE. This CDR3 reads CASSRDTLNYGYTF. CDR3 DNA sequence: TGTGCCAGCAGTCGGGACACCCTTAACTATGGCTACACCTTC.

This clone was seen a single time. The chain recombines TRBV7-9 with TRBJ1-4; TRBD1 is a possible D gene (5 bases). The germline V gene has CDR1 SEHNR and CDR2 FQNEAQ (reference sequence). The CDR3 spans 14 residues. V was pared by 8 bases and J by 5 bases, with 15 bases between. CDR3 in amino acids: CASSRGGVNEKLFF. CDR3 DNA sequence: TGTGCCAGCTCCCGGGGGGGAGTAAATGAAAAACTGTTTTTT.

The CDR3 is CASSLVRGGEKLFF. The CDR3 DNA follows: TGTGCCAGCAGCTTAGTCAGGGGTGGCGAAAAACTGTTTTTT. This chain links TRBV7-2 with TRBJ1-4; maybe TRBD1 (6 bases). CDR3 length equals 14 residues. Germline V CDR1 and CDR2: SGHTA, FQGNSA. The V gene lost 1 base and the J gene lost 8 bases, with 11 bases spanning the gap.

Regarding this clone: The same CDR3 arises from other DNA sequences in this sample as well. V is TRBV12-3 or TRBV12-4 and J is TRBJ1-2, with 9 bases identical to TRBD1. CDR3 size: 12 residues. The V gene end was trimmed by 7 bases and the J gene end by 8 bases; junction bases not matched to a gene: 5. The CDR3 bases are TGTGCCAGCACCAGGACAGGGGAGGGCTACACCTTC. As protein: CASTRTGEGYTF.

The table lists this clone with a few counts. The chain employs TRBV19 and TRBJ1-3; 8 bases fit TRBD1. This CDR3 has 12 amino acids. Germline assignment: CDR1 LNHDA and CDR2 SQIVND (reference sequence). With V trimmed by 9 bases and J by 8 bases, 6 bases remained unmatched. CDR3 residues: CASGTGWDTIYF. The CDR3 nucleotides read TGTGCCAGCGGGACAGGATGGGACACCATATATTTT.

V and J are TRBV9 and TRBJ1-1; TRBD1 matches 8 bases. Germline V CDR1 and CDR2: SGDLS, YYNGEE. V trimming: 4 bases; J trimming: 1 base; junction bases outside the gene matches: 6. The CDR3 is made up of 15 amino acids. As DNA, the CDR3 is TGTGCCAGCAGCCCCACCGGACAGGGGAACACTGAAGCTTTCTTT. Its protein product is CASSPTGQGNTEAFF.

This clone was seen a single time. Here the CDR3 reads CASSQSGGSSYNEQFF. CDR3 nucleotides: TGCGCCAGCAGCCAAAGCGGGGGGAGCTCCTACAATGAGCAGTTCTTC. V usage is TRBV4-3 and J usage is TRBJ2-1; 9 bases are a match to TRBD2. The junction had 2 bases not matched to a gene; V was cut back by 2 bases and J by 0 bases. Germline values: CDR1 LGHNA, CDR2 YSLEER. This CDR3 has 16 amino acids.

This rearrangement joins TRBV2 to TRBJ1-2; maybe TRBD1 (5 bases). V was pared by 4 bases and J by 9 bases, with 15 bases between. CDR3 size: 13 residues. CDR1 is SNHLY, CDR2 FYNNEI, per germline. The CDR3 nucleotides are TGTGCCAGCAGTGTTGCACAGGCCCTGAGCTACACCTTC. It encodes CASSVAQALSYTF. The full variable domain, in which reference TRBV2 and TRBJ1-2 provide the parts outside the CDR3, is EPEVTQTPSHQVTQMGQEVILRCVPISNHLYFYWYRQILGQKVEFLVSFYNNEISEKSEIFDDQFSVERPDGSNFTLKIRSTKLEDSAMYFCASSVAQALSYTFGSGTRLTVV.

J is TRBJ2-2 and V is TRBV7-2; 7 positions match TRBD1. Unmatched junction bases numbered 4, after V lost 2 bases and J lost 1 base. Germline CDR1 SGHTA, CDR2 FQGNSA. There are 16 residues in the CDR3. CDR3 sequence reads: CASSLRTGQNTGELFF. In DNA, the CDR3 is TGTGCCAGCAGCTTAAGGACAGGACAGAACACCGGGGAGCTGTTTTTT.